Shown below are 10 T cell receptor beta chains from a single sample sequenced in a study of blood T cell repertoires in COVID-19. Assay used: immunoSEQ multiplex PCR; TCRdb lists only in-frame clones, some missing. The table records 150,000 to 200,000 clones, roughly 85% of them present only once. Sample: peripheral blood. Receptors were obtained from a man in his forties or fifties with active or convalescent COVID-19.

The CDR3 spells CASSPLRADRGIMSSYNEQFF. CDR3 sequence (DNA): TGTGCCAGCTCACCTCTGAGGGCGGACAGGGGAATCATGAGCTCCTACAATGAGCAGTTCTTC. The chain uses TRBV18 and TRBJ2-1; 9 bases are shared with TRBD1. Germline loops: CDR1 KGHSH, CDR2 LQKENI. With V trimmed by 3 bases and J by 0 bases, 18 bases remained unmatched. CDR3 length: 21 amino acids.

The chain couples TRBV30 to TRBJ1-6; 12 nucleotides align to TRBD1. Trimming cost V 2 bases and J 4 bases; bases outside gene matches: 6. CDR3 size: 17 residues. CDR1 and CDR2 (germline): GTSNPN, SVGIG (reference sequence). The CDR3 sequence is CAWSPGTGGRYNSPLHF. The CDR3 nucleotides are TGTGCCTGGAGTCCCGGGACAGGGGGCCGGTATAATTCACCCCTCCACTTT.

CDR3 residues: CASHDSTYGYTF. CDR3 sequence (DNA): TGTGCCAGCCATGACAGCACCTATGGCTACACCTTC. V usage is TRBV12-3 or TRBV12-4 and J usage is TRBJ1-2; perhaps TRBD1 as D (5 bases). Trimming took off 8 bases at V and 4 bases at J, with 11 bases between the two ends. The CDR3 sequence is 12 residues long.

This chain links TRBV3-1 (or the pseudogene TRBV3-2) with TRBJ1-4; a possible D gene is TRBD1 (6 bases). The V gene lost 3 bases and the J gene lost 0 bases, with 8 bases spanning the gap. Germline CDR1 and CDR2: LGHDT and YNNKEL (reference sequence). The CDR3 totals 15 residues. The CDR3 loop is CASSHGQSTNEKLFF. The DNA of the CDR3 is TGTGCCAGCAGCCACGGACAGTCAACTAATGAAAAACTGTTTTTT.

This clone has only one observation. The chain joins TRBV19 to TRBJ2-2, with 8 bases aligning to TRBD2. The CDR3 consists of 17 residues. Germline trimming cut 3 bases from V and 4 bases from J; bases unmatched to any gene: 10. Germline values: CDR1 LNHDA, CDR2 SQIVND (reference sequence). CDR3 sequence: CASSIDLERGFTGELFF. Here the CDR3 DNA reads TGTGCCAGTAGTATTGATTTAGAGCGGGGGTTCACCGGGGAGCTGTTTTTT.

V gene TRBV7-6 combines with J gene TRBJ2-5; possibly TRBD2 for D (6 bases). Per germline, CDR1 SGHVS and CDR2 FNYEAQ. The CDR3 loop spans 14 amino acids. V lost 2 bases and J lost 5, with 12 bases in between. Written as DNA, the CDR3 is TGTGCCAGCAGCTTATCCCGCGGGGTCGAGACCCAGTACTTC. It codes for CASSLSRGVETQYF.

This clone is a singleton in its sample. This chain joins TRBV4-2 and TRBJ2-2, with TRBD1 matching over 8 bases. The CDR3 loop spans 15 amino acids. CDR1 and CDR2 (germline): LGHNA, YNFKEQ. J lost 5 bases, V lost 4 bases, and 6 bases had no gene match. The CDR3 reads CASSPFDRGTGELFF. The CDR3 region has the DNA TGTGCCAGCAGCCCCTTCGACAGGGGAACCGGGGAGCTGTTTTTT.

The chain couples TRBV7-4 to TRBJ2-5; D is possibly TRBD1 (6 bases). The ends were cut back, 1 base at V and 4 bases at J, with 16 bases in the middle. The CDR3 length is 16 residues. Germline V gives CDR1 SGHVT, CDR2 SQSDAQ. The CDR3 loop reads CASSLGGGEGVETQYF. CDR3 nucleotide sequence: TGTGCCAGCAGCTTAGGTGGGGGCGAGGGGGTAGAGACCCAGTACTTC.

The V and J genes are TRBV27 and TRBJ1-4; D ambiguous. This CDR3 comprises 15 residues. Germline loops: CDR1 MNHEY, CDR2 SMNVEV (reference sequence). V lost 5 bases to trimming and J lost 0 bases, with 10 bases between them. CDR3 residues: CASSPSRATNEKLFF. The CDR3 nucleotides are TGTGCCAGCAGTCCCTCCCGGGCAACTAATGAAAAACTGTTTTTT.

As for this clone: Other DNA variants within this sample encode the same CDR3. This rearrangement joins TRBV19 to TRBJ1-5, with TRBD1 as a possible D gene (5 bases). Germline CDR1 and CDR2: LNHDA and SQIVND (reference sequence). The CDR3 loop spans 16 amino acids. Deletions cut 7 bases from V and 5 bases from J, with 21 bases between. CDR3 sequence reads: CASNQRGGSGDQPQHF. The DNA of the CDR3 is TGTGCCAGTAATCAACGGGGGGGGAGCGGGGATCAGCCCCAGCATTTT.